The source of this T cell receptor beta chain is a study of blood T cells in healthy people across ages. Primers used in a second PCR of roughly 6 to 11 cycles were a sample-barcoded 5' primer and a J-beta primer mix. TCRdb reprocessed the 5' RACE reads with MiXCR, giving one entry per CDR3 protein. The sample consists of hundreds of thousands of distinct CDR3 sequences, about 21% of them appearing once. This clonotype was sampled from a man in his 70s in good health. Sample: blood.

In DNA, the CDR3 is TGTGCCAGCAGTCCCACGAGACACGAGCAGTACTTC. This translates into CASSPTRHEQYF. J is TRBJ2-7 and V is TRBV28, with D uncertain. Between the trimmed V and J ends, which lost 5 bases and 5 bases, there was a span of 10 bases. This CDR3 region has 12 residues. Germline CDR1 MDHEN, CDR2 SYDVKM.